A single sample gave rise to the 10 T cell receptor beta chains below, sequenced in a study of T cell changes during pregnancy in multiple sclerosis. Profiled with immunoSEQ multiplex PCR; TCRdb holds only in-frame clones, not every one. The sample lists approximately 70,000 clones, 92% occurring once. Sample: peripheral blood, taken in the second trimester of pregnancy. Every receptor here comes from a female donor in good health, enrolled as a control in a pregnancy study.

CDR3 sequence reads: CSAYQGNEQFF. The CDR3 DNA reads as TGCAGTGCTTATCAGGGCAATGAGCAGTTCTTC. V gene TRBV20-1 combines with J gene TRBJ2-1; D possibly corresponds to TRBD1 (5 bases). The CDR3 runs 11 residues. Looked up from germline, CDR1 is DFQATT and CDR2 is SNEGSKA (reference sequence). With 5 bases removed from V and 6 bases from J, the gap between germline ends came to 8 bases.

The CDR3, as DNA: TGTGCCAGCAGCTTAGAGCGGGCTTTCTTT. This codes for CASSLERAFF. This chain links TRBV13 with TRBJ1-1; D is unresolved. This CDR3 spans 10 amino acids. Germline CDR1 is PRHDT and CDR2 is FYEKMQ (reference sequence). The V gene lost 1 base and the J gene lost 11 bases, with 5 bases spanning the gap.

DNA for the CDR3: TGTGCCAGCAGCTTGGTGGGGGCCCCCGGGACGCAGTATTTT. Amino acid sequence: CASSLVGAPGTQYF. The chain uses TRBV5-4 and TRBJ2-3, with D perhaps matching TRBD1 (6 bases). CDR3 length: 14 residues. The V gene's germline CDR1 is SGHNT and CDR2 YYREEE (reference sequence). Trimming cost V 0 bases and J 9 bases, with 14 bases left between them.

The CDR3 coding sequence is TGTGCCAGCAGCTTAGGCGGGAGGGCAGGGTACTTAGCCACAGATACGCAGTATTTT. This gives the protein CASSLGGRAGYLATDTQYF. The chain has TRBV11-2 and TRBJ2-3, with TRBD2 matching over 9 bases. The V gene's germline CDR1 is SGHAT and CDR2 FQNNGV. J was trimmed by 2 bases and V by 1 base; bases with no gene match: 13. CDR3 size: 19 residues.

The CDR3 is CASSSFAREADTQYF. The CDR3 DNA reads TGTGCCAGCAGCTCCTTCGCCAGGGAGGCAGATACGCAGTATTTT. The chain combines TRBV11-3 with TRBJ2-3; D is perhaps TRBD2 (6 bases). Germline-derived CDR1 and CDR2 are SGHNT and YENEEA. The length of the CDR3 is 15 residues. V gave up 4 bases and J gave up 4 bases, with 15 bases separating them.

This sequence joins TRBV5-4 and TRBJ2-1; TRBD2 aligns across 13 bases. CDR1 and CDR2 (germline): SGHNT, YYREEE (reference sequence). With V trimmed by 4 bases and J by 1 base, 5 bases remained unmatched. This CDR3 comprises 17 residues. CDR3 sequence (DNA): TGTGCCAGCAGCGGACTAGCGGGAGAAGGATCCTACAATGAGCAGTTCTTC. It encodes CASSGLAGEGSYNEQFF.

This clone occurred once. This sequence joins TRBV5-4 and TRBJ2-1; D possibly corresponds to TRBD2 (6 bases). CDR1 and CDR2 from the germline V gene are SGHNT and YYREEE (reference sequence). V was clipped by 0 bases and J by 7 bases, with 20 bases between them. CDR3 length: 17 residues. CDR3 coding DNA: TGTGCCAGCAGCTTGGCAAAGGGGCGGGATGTGGGTAATGAGCAGTTCTTC. It is translated as CASSLAKGRDVGNEQFF.

The rearrangement links TRBV7-3 to TRBJ2-3; 7 positions match TRBD2. Per the germline V gene, CDR1 is SGHTA and CDR2 is FQGTGA. The CDR3 loop spans 13 amino acids. V lost 1 base and J lost 6; bases outside the gene matches: 1. The CDR3 nucleotides read TGTGCCAGCAGCTTAAGGGAGGGGGATACGCAGTATTTT. Translation gives CASSLREGDTQYF.

CDR3 nucleotides: TGTGCCAGCCGGAGGGCCGCGGAGACCCAGTACTTC. Amino acids: CASRRAAETQYF. V and J are TRBV2 and TRBJ2-5, with a tentative D call TRBD2 (6 bases). The CDR3 covers 12 residues. V was pared by 8 bases and J by 5 bases, with 12 bases between. CDR1 and CDR2 (germline): SNHLY, FYNNEI. Full variable domain (outside the CDR3, taken from reference TRBV2 and TRBJ2-5): EPEVTQTPSHQVTQMGQEVILRCVPISNHLYFYWYRQILGQKVEFLVSFYNNEISEKSEIFDDQFSVERPDGSNFTLKIRSTKLEDSAMYFCASRRAAETQYFGPGTRLLVL.

The chain uses TRBV7-8 and TRBJ1-2; 9 nucleotides align to TRBD1. Germline CDR1 is SGHVS and CDR2 is FQNEAQ. CDR3 size: 16 residues. V lost 5 bases and J lost 5; bases outside the gene matches: 12. DNA for the CDR3: TGTGCCAGCAGCCCCCGGACAGGGGAACTCCATTATGGCTACACCTTC. Its translation is CASSPRTGELHYGYTF.